The entry below describes one TCR beta chain. Its antigen is still unknown. Losses at the gene ends were 3 bases for V and 2 bases for J; bases not matched to a gene: 8. Per the germline V gene, CDR1 is KGHSH and CDR2 is LQKENI. This CDR3 has 16 amino acids. The source of the sample is a study of PD-L1 blockade in urothelial cancer. Study background: A median of approximately 150,000 T cells was found in the blood samples. Study-wide findings and caveats: Patients with durable benefit had greater blood expansion of tumor-associated TCR clones 3 weeks into treatment. Having blood TCR clonality under the median before treatment predicted better survival.

Time point indicated: pretreatment peripheral blood. Pretreatment and on-treatment samples were taken, numbering 1 to 8 per patient. Method: immunoSEQ multiplex PCR; TCRdb's copy keeps in-frame clones and lacks some. The profile shows fewer than 60,000 clones, approximately 84% of them singletons. The clonotype comes from a man aged 45-60 years with urothelial cancer. This chain uses TRBV18 with TRBJ2-3, with 7 bases matching TRBD1. Sequenced here: PBMCs, sampled around atezolizumab (anti-PD-L1) treatment. CDR3 DNA: TGTGCCAGCTCACCGCTTCCGACAGGGAACACAGATACGCAGTATTTT. It yields the protein CASSPLPTGNTDTQYF.